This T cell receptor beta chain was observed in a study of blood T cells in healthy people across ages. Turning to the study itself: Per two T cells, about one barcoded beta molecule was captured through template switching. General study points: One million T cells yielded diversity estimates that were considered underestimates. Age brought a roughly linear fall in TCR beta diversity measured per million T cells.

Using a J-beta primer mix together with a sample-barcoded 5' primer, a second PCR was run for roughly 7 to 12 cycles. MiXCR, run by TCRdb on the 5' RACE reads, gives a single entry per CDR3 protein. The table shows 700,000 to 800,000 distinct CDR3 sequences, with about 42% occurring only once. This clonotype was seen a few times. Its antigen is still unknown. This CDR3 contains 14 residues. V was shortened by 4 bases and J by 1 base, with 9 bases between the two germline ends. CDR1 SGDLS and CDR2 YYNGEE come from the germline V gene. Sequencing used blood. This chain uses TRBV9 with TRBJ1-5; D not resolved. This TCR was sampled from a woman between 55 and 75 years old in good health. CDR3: CASSRRGSNQPQHF. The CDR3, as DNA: TGTGCCAGCAGCAGACGTGGGAGCAATCAGCCCCAGCATTTT. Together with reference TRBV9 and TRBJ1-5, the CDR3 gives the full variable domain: DSGVTQTPKHLITATGQRVTLRCSPRSGDLSVYWYQQSLDQGLQFLIQYYNGEERAKGNILERFSAQQFPDLHSELNLSSLELGDSALYFCASSRRGSNQPQHFGDGTRLSIL.